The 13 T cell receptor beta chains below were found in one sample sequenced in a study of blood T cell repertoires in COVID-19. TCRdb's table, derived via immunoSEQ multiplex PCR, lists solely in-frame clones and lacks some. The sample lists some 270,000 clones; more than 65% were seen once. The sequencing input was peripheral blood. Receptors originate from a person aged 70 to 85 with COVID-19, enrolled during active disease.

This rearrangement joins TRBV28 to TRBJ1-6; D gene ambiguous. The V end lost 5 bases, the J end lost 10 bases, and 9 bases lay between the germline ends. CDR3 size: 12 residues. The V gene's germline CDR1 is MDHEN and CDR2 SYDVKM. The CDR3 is CASSLLDSPLHF. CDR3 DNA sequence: TGTGCCAGCAGTCTTCTAGACTCACCCCTCCACTTT.

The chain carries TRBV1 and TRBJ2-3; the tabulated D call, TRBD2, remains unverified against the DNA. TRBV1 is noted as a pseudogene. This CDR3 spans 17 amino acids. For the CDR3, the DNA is TGCACCAGCAGCCAAGGGCAGCGGGGGGCCTCCACAGATACGCAGTATTTT. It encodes CTSSQGQRGASTDTQYF.

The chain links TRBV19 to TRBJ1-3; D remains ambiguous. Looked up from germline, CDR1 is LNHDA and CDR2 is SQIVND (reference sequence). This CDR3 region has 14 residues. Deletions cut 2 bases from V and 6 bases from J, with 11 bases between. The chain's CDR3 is CASSIRTTPNTIYF. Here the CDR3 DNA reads TGTGCCAGTAGTATACGTACGACTCCAAACACCATATATTTT.

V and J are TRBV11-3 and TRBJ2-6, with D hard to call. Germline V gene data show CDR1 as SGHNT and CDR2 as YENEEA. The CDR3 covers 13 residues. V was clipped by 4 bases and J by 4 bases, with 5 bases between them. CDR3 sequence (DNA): TGTGCCAGCAGCTCAGGAGGGGCCAACGTCCTGACTTTC. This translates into CASSSGGANVLTF.

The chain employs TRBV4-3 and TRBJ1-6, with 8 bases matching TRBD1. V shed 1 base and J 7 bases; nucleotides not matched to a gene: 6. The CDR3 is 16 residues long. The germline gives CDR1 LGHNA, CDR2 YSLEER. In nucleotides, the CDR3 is TGCGCCAGCAGCCAAGTCAGGGGGCCAGGAAATTCACCCCTCCACTTT. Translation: CASSQVRGPGNSPLHF.

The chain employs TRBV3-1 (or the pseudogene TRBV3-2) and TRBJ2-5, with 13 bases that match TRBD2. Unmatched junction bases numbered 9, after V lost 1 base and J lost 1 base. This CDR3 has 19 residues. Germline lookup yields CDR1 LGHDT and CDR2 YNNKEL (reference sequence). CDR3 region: CASSQVGLAGAAGQETQYF. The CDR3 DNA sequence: TGTGCCAGCAGCCAAGTTGGACTAGCGGGGGCGGCGGGCCAAGAGACCCAGTACTTC.

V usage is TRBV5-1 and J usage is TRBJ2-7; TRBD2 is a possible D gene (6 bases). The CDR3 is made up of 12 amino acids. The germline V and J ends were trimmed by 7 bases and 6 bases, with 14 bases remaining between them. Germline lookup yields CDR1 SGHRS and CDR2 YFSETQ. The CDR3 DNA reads TGCGCCAGCGGGCATCCGGAGGGCGAGCAGTACTTC. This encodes CASGHPEGEQYF. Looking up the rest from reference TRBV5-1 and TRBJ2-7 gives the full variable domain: KAGVTQTPRYLIKTRGQQVTLSCSPISGHRSVSWYQQTPGQGLQFLFEYFSETQRNKGNFPGRFSGRQFSNSRSEMNVSTLELGDSALYLCASGHPEGEQYFGPGTRLTVT.

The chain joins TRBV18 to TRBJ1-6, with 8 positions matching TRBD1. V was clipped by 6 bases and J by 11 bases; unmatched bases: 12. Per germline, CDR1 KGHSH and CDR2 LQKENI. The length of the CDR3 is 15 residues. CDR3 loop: CASSPREGTGAPLHF. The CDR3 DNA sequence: TGTGCCAGCTCCCCAAGAGAGGGGACAGGTGCACCCCTCCACTTT.

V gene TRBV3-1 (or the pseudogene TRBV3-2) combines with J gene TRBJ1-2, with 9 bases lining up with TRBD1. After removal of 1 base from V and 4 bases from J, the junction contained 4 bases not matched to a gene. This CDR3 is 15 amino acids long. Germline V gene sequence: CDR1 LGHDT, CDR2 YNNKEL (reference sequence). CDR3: CASSQGLQGAYGYTF. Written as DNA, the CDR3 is TGTGCCAGCAGCCAAGGGCTACAGGGGGCCTATGGCTACACCTTC.

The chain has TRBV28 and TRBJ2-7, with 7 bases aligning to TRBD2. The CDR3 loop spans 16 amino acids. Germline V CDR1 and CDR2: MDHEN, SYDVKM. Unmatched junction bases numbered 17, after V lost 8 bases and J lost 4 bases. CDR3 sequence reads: CASRSLLAGAGYEQYF. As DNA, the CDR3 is TGTGCCAGCCGGTCTCTCTTGGCGGGAGCTGGATACGAGCAGTACTTC.

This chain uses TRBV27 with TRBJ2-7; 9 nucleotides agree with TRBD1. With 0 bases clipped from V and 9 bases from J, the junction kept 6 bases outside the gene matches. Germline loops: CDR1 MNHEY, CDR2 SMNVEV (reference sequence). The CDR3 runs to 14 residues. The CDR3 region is CASSLSWTGDVQYF. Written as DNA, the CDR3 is TGTGCCAGCAGTTTATCGTGGACAGGGGATGTGCAGTACTTC.

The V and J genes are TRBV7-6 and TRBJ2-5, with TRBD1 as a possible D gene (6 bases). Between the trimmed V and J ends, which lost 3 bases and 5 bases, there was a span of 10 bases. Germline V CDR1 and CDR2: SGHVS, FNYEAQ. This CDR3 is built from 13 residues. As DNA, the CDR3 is TGTGCCAGCAGCTTCGCAGGGGAGGAGACCCAGTACTTC. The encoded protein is CASSFAGEETQYF. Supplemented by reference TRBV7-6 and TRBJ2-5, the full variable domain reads GAGVSQSPRYKVTKRGQDVALRCDPISGHVSLYWYRQALGQGPEFLTYFNYEAQQDKSGLPNDRFSAERPEGSISTLTIQRTEQRDSAMYRCASSFAGEETQYFGPGTRLLVL.

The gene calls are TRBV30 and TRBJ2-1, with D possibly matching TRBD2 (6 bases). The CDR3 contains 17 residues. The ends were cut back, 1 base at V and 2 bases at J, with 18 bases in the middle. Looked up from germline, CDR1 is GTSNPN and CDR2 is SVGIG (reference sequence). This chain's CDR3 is CAWSEPLLAGAYNEQFF. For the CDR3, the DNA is TGTGCCTGGAGTGAACCCTTACTAGCCGGAGCCTACAATGAGCAGTTCTTC.